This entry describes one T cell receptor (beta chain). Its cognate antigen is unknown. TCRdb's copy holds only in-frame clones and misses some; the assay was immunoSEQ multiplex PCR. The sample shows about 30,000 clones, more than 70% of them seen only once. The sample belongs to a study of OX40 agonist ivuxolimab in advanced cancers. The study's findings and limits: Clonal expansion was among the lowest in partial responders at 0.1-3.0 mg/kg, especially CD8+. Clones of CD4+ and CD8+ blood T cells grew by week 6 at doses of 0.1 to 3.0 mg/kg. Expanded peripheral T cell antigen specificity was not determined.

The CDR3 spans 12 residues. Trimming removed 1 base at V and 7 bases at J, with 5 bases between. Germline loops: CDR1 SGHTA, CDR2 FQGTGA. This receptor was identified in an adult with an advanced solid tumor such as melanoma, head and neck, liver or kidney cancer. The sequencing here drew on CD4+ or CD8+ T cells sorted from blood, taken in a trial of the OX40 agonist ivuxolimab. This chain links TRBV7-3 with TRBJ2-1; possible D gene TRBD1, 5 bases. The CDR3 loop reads CASSLKGNEQFF. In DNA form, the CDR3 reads TGTGCCAGCAGCTTAAAGGGGAATGAGCAGTTCTTC.